This T cell receptor beta chain came from a study of shared clonotypes between healthy human individuals. Overall study context: A couple of women and a few men aged 18 to 49 made up the donors.

Positive CCR7 selection of CD45RO-negative cells yielded the naive CD8 cells, and terminally differentiated effector memory CD45RA+ cells were excluded. The V gene's germline CDR1 is LNHDA and CDR2 SQIVND (reference sequence). The CDR3 length is 14 residues. V lost 7 bases to trimming and J lost 3 bases, with 15 bases between them. An even split of each subset's genomic DNA across several immunoSEQ plates was performed. TCRdb's copy holds only in-frame clones and misses some; the assay was immunoSEQ multiplex PCR. This table holds around 600,000 clones, roughly 96% found once. The sample was naive CD8+ T cells sorted from blood. V is TRBV19 and J is TRBJ1-1; D call uncertain. This sequence was found in a woman in her twenties or thirties in good health. CDR3 amino acids: CASTPFLGHTEAFF. CDR3 nucleotides: TGTGCCAGTACTCCCTTTCTAGGGCACACTGAAGCTTTCTTT.